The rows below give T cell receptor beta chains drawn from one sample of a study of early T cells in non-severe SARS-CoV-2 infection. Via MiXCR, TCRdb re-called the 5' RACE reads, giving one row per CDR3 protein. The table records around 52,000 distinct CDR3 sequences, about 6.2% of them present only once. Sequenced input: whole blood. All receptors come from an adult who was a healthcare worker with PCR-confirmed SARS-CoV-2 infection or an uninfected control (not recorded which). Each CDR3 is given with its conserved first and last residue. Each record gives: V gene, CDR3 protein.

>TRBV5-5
CASSLGQGIQETQYF
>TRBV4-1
CASSQDPRQGYEQFF
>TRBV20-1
CSARALFREQFF
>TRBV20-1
CSARRDRNTEAFF
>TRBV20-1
CSVGGNNNEQFF
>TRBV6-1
CASCGDRTWGTEAFF
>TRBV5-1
CASSGRTSGIETQYF
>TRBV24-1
CATSVSGGSNEKLFF
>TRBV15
CATSRDRLRANYGYTF
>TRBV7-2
CASSLGSLAGGGTQYF
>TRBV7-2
CASSFSRDTQYF
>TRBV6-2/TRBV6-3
CASRPDRTLIEAFF
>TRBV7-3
CASSSGLAGGTQYF
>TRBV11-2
CASSLSTGLPGELFF
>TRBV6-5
CASSMTGAQVYGYTF
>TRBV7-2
CASSTGQTTDTQYF
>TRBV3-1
CASSQVAGLSTDTQYF
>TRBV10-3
CAITPTGSGEQYF
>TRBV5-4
CASSERAAYEQYF